What follows are 14 T cell receptor beta chains derived from one specimen sequenced in a study of OX40 agonist ivuxolimab in advanced cancers. The protocol was immunoSEQ multiplex PCR, while the TCRdb copy is restricted to in-frame clones and leaves out a portion. The sample lists under 90,000 clones; approximately 80% were seen once. This material consisted of CD4+ or CD8+ T cells sorted from blood, taken in a trial of the OX40 agonist ivuxolimab. The receptors shown here come from an adult with an advanced solid tumor such as melanoma, head and neck, liver or kidney cancer.

The chain is built from TRBV18 and TRBJ2-7; TRBD1 agrees at 7 bases. CDR3 length equals 14 residues. Germline CDR1 reads KGHSH; CDR2 reads LQKENI. Trimming removed 3 bases from V and 5 bases from J; junction bases left unmatched: 7. For the CDR3, the DNA is TGTGCCAGCTCACCGCGAGGGGGCGCCCACGAGCAGTACTTC. Its protein is CASSPRGGAHEQYF.

This chain links TRBV7-2 with TRBJ2-4, with D perhaps TRBD2 (6 bases). Germline V lookup: CDR1 SGHTA, CDR2 FQGNSA. This CDR3 is 14 amino acids long. Trimming cost V 3 bases and J 5 bases, with 11 bases left between them. CDR3 nucleotide sequence: TGTGCCAGCAGCTTCGGAGGGTTAGAAAACATTCAGTACTTC. Its translation is CASSFGGLENIQYF.

The chain has TRBV11-2 and TRBJ1-3; maybe TRBD1 (6 bases). The CDR3 totals 13 residues. Germline-derived CDR1 and CDR2 are SGHAT and FQNNGV. V lost 5 bases to trimming and J lost 3 bases, with 8 bases between them. The CDR3, as DNA: TGTGCCAGCAGCCGGGACATTGGAAACACCATATATTTT. It codes for CASSRDIGNTIYF.

This clone was observed a few times. V and J are TRBV25-1 and TRBJ1-6; D may be TRBD1 (5 bases). This CDR3 is built from 13 residues. Germline loops: CDR1 MGHDK, CDR2 SYGVNS. With 3 bases removed from V and 10 bases from J, the gap between germline ends came to 10 bases. This chain's CDR3 is CASSEGVNSPLHF. The CDR3 DNA follows: TGTGCCAGCAGTGAGGGGGTTAACTCACCCCTCCACTTT. Combining the CDR3 with reference TRBV25-1 and TRBJ1-6 gives the whole variable domain EADIYQTPRYLVIGTGKKITLECSQTMGHDKMYWYQQDPGMELHLIHYSYGVNSTEKGDLSSESTVSRIRTEHFPLTLESARPSHTSQYLCASSEGVNSPLHFGNGTRLTVT.

This chain uses TRBV11-2 with TRBJ2-5; 12 bases fit TRBD2. V shed 6 bases and J 3 bases; nucleotides not matched to a gene: 2. Germline loops: CDR1 SGHAT, CDR2 FQNNGV. The CDR3 consists of 14 residues. DNA of the CDR3: TGTGCCAGCAGGGGACTAGCGGGTAAAGAGACCCAGTACTTC. Encoded protein: CASRGLAGKETQYF.

This clone turned up a few times. The V call is TRBV6-4, the J call TRBJ2-3; 7 bases fit TRBD1. The CDR3 is 13 amino acids. With 3 bases clipped from V and 4 bases from J, the junction kept 1 base outside the gene matches. CDR1 and CDR2 from the germline V gene are MRHNA and SNTAGT. The CDR3 DNA is TGTGCCAGCAGTGAGCAGGGGGCAGATACGCAGTATTTT. This translates into CASSEQGADTQYF.

This sequence joins TRBV9 and TRBJ2-7; D uncertain. CDR3 length: 12 amino acids. From germline, CDR1 is SGDLS and CDR2 YYNGEE. V shed 0 bases and J shed 3 bases, with 4 bases lying between them. CDR3 sequence (DNA): TGTGCCAGCAGCGTAGACAGCTACGAGCAGTACTTC. Protein sequence: CASSVDSYEQYF.

V gene TRBV2 combines with J gene TRBJ1-1, with 7 bases matching TRBD1. This CDR3 has 13 amino acids. The V gene's germline CDR1 is SNHLY and CDR2 FYNNEI. The ends lost 7 bases at V and 1 base at J; junction bases unmatched: 3. CDR3 sequence (DNA): TGTGCCAGCAAGGGGGCTGGGAACACTGAAGCTTTCTTT. The encoded protein is CASKGAGNTEAFF. The entire variable domain, with the rest obtained from reference TRBV2 and TRBJ1-1, is as follows: EPEVTQTPSHQVTQMGQEVILRCVPISNHLYFYWYRQILGQKVEFLVSFYNNEISEKSEIFDDQFSVERPDGSNFTLKIRSTKLEDSAMYFCASKGAGNTEAFFGQGTRLTVV.

The J gene is TRBJ2-5, the V gene TRBV19; D is uncertain. The ends were cut back, 3 bases at V and 4 bases at J, with 15 bases in the middle. Germline CDR1 reads LNHDA; CDR2 reads SQIVND (reference sequence). The CDR3 loop spans 15 amino acids. The CDR3 sequence is CASSIQGSGGETQYF. CDR3 DNA sequence: TGTGCCAGTAGTATTCAAGGGTCAGGTGGAGAGACCCAGTACTTC.

This clone was observed once. The chain employs TRBV7-9 and TRBJ2-4; perhaps TRBD2 as D (6 bases). The CDR3 has 14 amino acids. Germline CDR1 is SEHNR and CDR2 is FQNEAQ (reference sequence). Trimming cost V 5 bases and J 7 bases, with 15 bases left between them. CDR3 region: CASSPPGEENIQYF. The CDR3 coding sequence is TGTGCCAGCAGCCCACCGGGAGAGGAGAACATTCAGTACTTC.

This chain connects TRBV19 to TRBJ2-2; D remains ambiguous. The CDR3 has 14 amino acids. Germline-derived CDR1 and CDR2 are LNHDA and SQIVND (reference sequence). V gave up 5 bases and J gave up 0 bases, with 7 bases separating them. The CDR3 protein is CASSWKANTGELFF. CDR3 DNA: TGTGCCAGTAGTTGGAAAGCGAACACCGGGGAGCTGTTTTTT.

This clone showed up just a few times. V gene TRBV20-1 combines with J gene TRBJ1-1; D is undetermined. The CDR3 consists of 11 residues. In germline, CDR1 is DFQATT, CDR2 SNEGSKA (reference sequence). Trimming took off 4 bases at V and 3 bases at J, with 6 bases between the two ends. The CDR3 is CSAIWHTEAFF. The CDR3 region has the DNA TGCAGTGCTATTTGGCACACTGAAGCTTTCTTT.

This sequence joins TRBV5-1 and TRBJ2-3; 7 positions agree with TRBD1. Germline loops: CDR1 SGHRS, CDR2 YFSETQ. V shed 4 bases, J shed 1 base, and the junction held 6 bases outside the gene matches. The CDR3 is made up of 15 amino acids. DNA of the CDR3: TGCGCCAGCAGCCCCGGACAGGCGCGCACAGATACGCAGTATTTT. It translates to CASSPGQARTDTQYF.

The V gene is TRBV5-4, the J gene TRBJ1-1; possible D gene TRBD1, 6 bases. CDR1 SGHNT and CDR2 YYREEE come from the germline V gene (reference sequence). The CDR3 extends over 12 amino acids. Trimming took off 4 bases at V and 11 bases at J, with 15 bases between the two ends. The CDR3 DNA reads TGTGCCAGCAGCCCGAGGGGGTCGTCGGCTTTCTTT. It is translated as CASSPRGSSAFF.